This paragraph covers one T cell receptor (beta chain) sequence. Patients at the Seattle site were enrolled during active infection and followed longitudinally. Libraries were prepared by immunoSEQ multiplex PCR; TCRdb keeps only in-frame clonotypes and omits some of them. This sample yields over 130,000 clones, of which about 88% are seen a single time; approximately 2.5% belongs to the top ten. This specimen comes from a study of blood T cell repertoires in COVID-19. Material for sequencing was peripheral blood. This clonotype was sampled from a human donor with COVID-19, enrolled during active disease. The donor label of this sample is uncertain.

The chain's CDR3 is CSTAGYTEAFF. The CDR3 region has the DNA TGCAGTACTGCGGGGTACACTGAAGCTTTCTTT. This chain uses TRBV20-1 with TRBJ1-1; unclear D gene. Germline assignment: CDR1 DFQATT and CDR2 SNEGSKA (reference sequence). V lost 8 bases to trimming and J lost 3 bases, with 10 bases between them. This CDR3 contains 11 residues.